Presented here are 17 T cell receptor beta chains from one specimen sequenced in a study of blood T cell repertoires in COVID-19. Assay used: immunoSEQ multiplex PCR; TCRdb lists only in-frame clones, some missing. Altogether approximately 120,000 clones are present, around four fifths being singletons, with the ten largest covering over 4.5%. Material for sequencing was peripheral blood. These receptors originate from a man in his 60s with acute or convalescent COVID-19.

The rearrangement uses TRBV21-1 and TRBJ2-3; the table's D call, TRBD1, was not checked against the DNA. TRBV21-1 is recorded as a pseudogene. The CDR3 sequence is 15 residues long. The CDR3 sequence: CASSNLAPGTDTQYF. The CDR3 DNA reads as TGTGCCAGCAGCAATCTGGCTCCAGGCACAGATACGCAGTATTTT.

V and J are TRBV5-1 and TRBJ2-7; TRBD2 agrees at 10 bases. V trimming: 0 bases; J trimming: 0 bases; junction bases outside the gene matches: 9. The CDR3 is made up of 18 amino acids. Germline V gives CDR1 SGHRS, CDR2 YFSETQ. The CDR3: CASSLVPAGGMLSYEQYF. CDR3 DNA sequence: TGCGCCAGCAGCTTGGTTCCAGCGGGAGGGATGCTCTCCTACGAGCAGTACTTC. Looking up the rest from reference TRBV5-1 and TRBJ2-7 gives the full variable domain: KAGVTQTPRYLIKTRGQQVTLSCSPISGHRSVSWYQQTPGQGLQFLFEYFSETQRNKGNFPGRFSGRQFSNSRSEMNVSTLELGDSALYLCASSLVPAGGMLSYEQYFGPGTRLTVT.

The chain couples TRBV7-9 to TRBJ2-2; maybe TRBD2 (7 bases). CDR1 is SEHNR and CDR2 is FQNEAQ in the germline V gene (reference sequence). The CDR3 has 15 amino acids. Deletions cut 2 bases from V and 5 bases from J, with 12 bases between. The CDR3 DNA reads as TGTGCCAGCAGCTTACAAGGGGGGGCGACCGGGGAGCTGTTTTTT. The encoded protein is CASSLQGGATGELFF. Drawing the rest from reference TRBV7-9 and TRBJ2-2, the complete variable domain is DTGVSQNPRHKITKRGQNVTFRCDPISEHNRLYWYRQTLGQGPEFLTYFQNEAQLEKSRLLSDRFSAERPKGSFSTLEIQRTEQGDSAMYLCASSLQGGATGELFFGEGSRLTVL.

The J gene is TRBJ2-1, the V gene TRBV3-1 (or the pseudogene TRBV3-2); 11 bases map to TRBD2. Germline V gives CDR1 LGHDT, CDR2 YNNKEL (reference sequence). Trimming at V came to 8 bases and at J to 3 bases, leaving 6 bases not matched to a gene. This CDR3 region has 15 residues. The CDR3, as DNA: TGTGCCAGCTCAACCGGGACTAGCGGCTACAATGAGCAGTTCTTC. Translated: CASSTGTSGYNEQFF.

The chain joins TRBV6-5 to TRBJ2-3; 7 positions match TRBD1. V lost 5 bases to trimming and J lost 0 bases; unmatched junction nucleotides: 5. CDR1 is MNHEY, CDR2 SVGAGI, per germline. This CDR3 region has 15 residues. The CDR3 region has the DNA TGTGCCAGCAGTCGTGGACAGGCAAGCACAGATACGCAGTATTTT. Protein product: CASSRGQASTDTQYF.

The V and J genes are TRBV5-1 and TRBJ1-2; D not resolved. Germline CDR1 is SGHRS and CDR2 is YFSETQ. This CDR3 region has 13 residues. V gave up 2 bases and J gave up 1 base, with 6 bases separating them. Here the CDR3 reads CASSFSDNYGYTF. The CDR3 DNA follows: TGCGCCAGCAGCTTCTCAGATAACTATGGCTACACCTTC.

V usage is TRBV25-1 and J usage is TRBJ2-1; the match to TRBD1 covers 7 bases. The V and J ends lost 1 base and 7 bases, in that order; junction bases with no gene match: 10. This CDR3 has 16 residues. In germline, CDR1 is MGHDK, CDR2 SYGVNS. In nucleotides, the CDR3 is TGTGCCAGCAGTGAATTTGGGCAGGGGGAAATTAATGAGCAGTTCTTC. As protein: CASSEFGQGEINEQFF.

The CDR3 reads CASSVAESGVYTGELFF. The CDR3 nucleotides are TGTGCCAGCAGCGTAGCCGAAAGCGGGGTGTACACCGGGGAGCTGTTTTTT. The V gene is TRBV9, the J gene TRBJ2-2; 7 bases match TRBD2. Germline lookup yields CDR1 SGDLS and CDR2 YYNGEE. The CDR3 is made up of 17 amino acids. V lost 0 bases, J lost 3 bases, and 8 bases stayed unmatched. Looking up the rest from reference TRBV9 and TRBJ2-2 gives the full variable domain: DSGVTQTPKHLITATGQRVTLRCSPRSGDLSVYWYQQSLDQGLQFLIQYYNGEERAKGNILERFSAQQFPDLHSELNLSSLELGDSALYFCASSVAESGVYTGELFFGEGSRLTVL.

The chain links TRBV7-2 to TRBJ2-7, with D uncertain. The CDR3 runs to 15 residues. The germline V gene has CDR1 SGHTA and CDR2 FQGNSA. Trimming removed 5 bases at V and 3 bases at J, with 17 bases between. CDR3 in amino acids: CASSPSRLQNYEQYF. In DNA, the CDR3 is TGTGCCAGCAGCCCCAGCCGACTCCAAAACTACGAGCAGTACTTC. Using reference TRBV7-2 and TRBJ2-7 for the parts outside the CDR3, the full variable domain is GAGVSQSPSNKVTEKGKDVELRCDPISGHTALYWYRQSLGQGLEFLIYFQGNSAPDKSGLPSDRFSAERTGGSVSTLTIQRTQQEDSAVYLCASSPSRLQNYEQYFGPGTRLTVT.

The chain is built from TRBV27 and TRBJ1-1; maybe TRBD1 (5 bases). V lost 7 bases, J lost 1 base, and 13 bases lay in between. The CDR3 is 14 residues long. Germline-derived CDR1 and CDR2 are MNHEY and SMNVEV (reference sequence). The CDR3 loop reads CASTSVTANTEAFF. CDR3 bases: TGTGCCAGCACCTCCGTGACAGCGAACACTGAAGCTTTCTTT.

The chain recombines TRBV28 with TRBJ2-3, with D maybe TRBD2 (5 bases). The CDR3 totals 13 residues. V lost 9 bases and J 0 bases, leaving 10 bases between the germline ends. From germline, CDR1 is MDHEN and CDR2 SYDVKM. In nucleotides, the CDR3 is TGTGCCAGTGGAGTAGCGAGCACAGATACGCAGTATTTT. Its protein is CASGVASTDTQYF.

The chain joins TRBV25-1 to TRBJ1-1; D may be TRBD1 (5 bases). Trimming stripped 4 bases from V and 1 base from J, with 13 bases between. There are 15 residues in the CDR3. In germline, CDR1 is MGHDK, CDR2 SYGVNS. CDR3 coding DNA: TGTGCCAGCAGTGGCCAGGGAATCAGGAACACTGAAGCTTTCTTT. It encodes CASSGQGIRNTEAFF.

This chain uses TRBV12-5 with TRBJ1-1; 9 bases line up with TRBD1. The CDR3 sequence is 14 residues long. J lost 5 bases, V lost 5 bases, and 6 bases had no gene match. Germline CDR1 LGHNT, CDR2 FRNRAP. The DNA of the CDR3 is TGTGCTAGTGGTAAAGGGGACAGGGCTACTGAAGCTTTCTTT. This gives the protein CASGKGDRATEAFF. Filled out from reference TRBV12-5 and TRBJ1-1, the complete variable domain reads DARVTQTPRHKVTEMGQEVTMRCQPILGHNTVFWYRQTMMQGLELLAYFRNRAPLDDSGMPKDRFSAEMPDATLATLKIQPSEPRDSAVYFCASGKGDRATEAFFGQGTRLTVV.

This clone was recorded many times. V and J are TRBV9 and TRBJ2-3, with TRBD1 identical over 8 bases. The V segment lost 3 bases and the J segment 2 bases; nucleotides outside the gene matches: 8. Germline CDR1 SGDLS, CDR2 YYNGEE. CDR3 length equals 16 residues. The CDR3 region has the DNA TGTGCCAGCAGCGCGTCACAGGGGGTGGTCACAGATACGCAGTATTTT. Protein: CASSASQGVVTDTQYF.

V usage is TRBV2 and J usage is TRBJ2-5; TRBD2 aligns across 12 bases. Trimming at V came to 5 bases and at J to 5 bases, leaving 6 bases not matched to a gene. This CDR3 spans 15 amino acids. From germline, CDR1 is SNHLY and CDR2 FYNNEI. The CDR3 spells CASSLAGGPSETQYF. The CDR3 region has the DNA TGTGCCAGCAGTCTAGCGGGAGGGCCCTCGGAGACCCAGTACTTC.

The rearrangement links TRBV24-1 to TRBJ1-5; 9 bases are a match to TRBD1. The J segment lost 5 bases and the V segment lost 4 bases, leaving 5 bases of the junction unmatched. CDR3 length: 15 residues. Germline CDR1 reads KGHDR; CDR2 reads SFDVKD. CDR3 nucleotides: TGTGCCACCAGTGAGTCGGGGACAGGGTATCAGCCCCAGCATTTT. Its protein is CATSESGTGYQPQHF.

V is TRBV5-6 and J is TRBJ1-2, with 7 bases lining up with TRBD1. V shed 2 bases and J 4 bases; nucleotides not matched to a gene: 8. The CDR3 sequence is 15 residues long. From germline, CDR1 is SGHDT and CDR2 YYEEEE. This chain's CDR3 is CASSFEYRGAYGYTF. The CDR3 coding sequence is TGTGCCAGCAGCTTTGAGTACAGGGGAGCCTATGGCTACACCTTC.